These 2 T cell receptor beta chains came from one sample sequenced in a study of blood T cells in healthy people across ages. Then a second PCR, running about 6 to 11 cycles, was carried out with a sample-barcoded 5' primer and a J-beta primer mix. MiXCR, applied by TCRdb to the 5' RACE reads, yields one record per CDR3 protein. The sample has some 790,000 distinct CDR3 sequences, 29% seen once. Sequencing was performed on blood. These receptors were taken from a woman older than 75 in good health.

With regard to this clonotype: This could be a read error, since a much larger clone is one nucleotide away. This chain joins TRBV20-1 and TRBJ1-2; TRBD1 aligns across 9 bases. Germline V gene lookup returns CDR1 DFQATT and CDR2 SNEGSKA (reference sequence). V lost 4 bases and J lost 6; bases outside the gene matches: 9. The CDR3 extends over 14 amino acids. The CDR3 DNA follows: TGCAGTGCTATGATGCCCGGGACAGGGCATGGCTACACCTTC. It encodes CSAMMPGTGHGYTF.

This chain uses TRBV5-1 with TRBJ2-7, with D unresolved. The CDR3 totals 15 residues. The V gene's germline CDR1 is SGHRS and CDR2 YFSETQ. V lost 0 bases and J 7 bases, leaving 17 bases between the germline ends. CDR3 sequence (DNA): TGCGCCAGCAGCTTGGCCAGGCAGTTATACAATGAGCAGTACTTC. It specifies CASSLARQLYNEQYF.